The 13 T cell receptor beta chains below all came from one sample that was sequenced in a study of identical twins. TCRdb processed the 5' RACE reads anew with MiXCR; each CDR3 protein has one entry. Among about 340,000 distinct CDR3 sequences listed, 9% to 15% were seen once. These sequences were also reported in another study, on yellow fever vaccine responses in identical twins.

The specimen was CD8+ T cells sorted from blood. Receptors originate from a woman between 18 and 29 years old in good health.

This clonotype was detected many times. V usage is TRBV6-1 and J usage is TRBJ2-1, with TRBD2 matching over 14 bases. V gave up 6 bases and J gave up 7 bases; unmatched junction bases: 5. Germline V lookup: CDR1 MNHNS, CDR2 SASEGT. CDR3 size: 15 residues. DNA for the CDR3: TGTGCCAGCAGGGTGGGGACTAGCGGGAGAAATGAGCAGTTCTTC. Amino acids: CASRVGTSGRNEQFF.

Many counts were recorded for this clonotype. The chain recombines TRBV20-1 with TRBJ2-7; the match to TRBD1 covers 8 bases. J lost 0 bases, V lost 2 bases, and 6 bases had no gene match. The CDR3 has 15 residues. The germline CDR1 and CDR2 sequences are DFQATT and SNEGSKA (reference sequence). CDR3 sequence reads: CSARSDRGFSYEQYV. CDR3 DNA: TGCAGTGCTAGATCCGACAGGGGCTTCTCCTACGAGCAGTACGTC.

The table lists this clonotype with a few counts. The rearrangement links TRBV9 to TRBJ2-7; TRBD2 might be the D (6 bases). The CDR3 contains 15 residues. The germline V and J ends were trimmed by 3 bases and 1 base, with 14 bases remaining between them. Per the germline V gene, CDR1 is SGDLS and CDR2 is YYNGEE. CDR3 sequence: CASSGAGTPSYEQYF. The CDR3 nucleotides are TGTGCCAGCAGCGGAGCCGGGACTCCATCCTACGAGCAGTACTTC.

This clonotype was observed a handful of times. The gene calls are TRBV4-1 and TRBJ2-1, with 9 positions matching TRBD2. The germline gives CDR1 MGHRA, CDR2 YSYEKL. Unmatched junction bases numbered 9, after V lost 0 bases and J lost 3 bases. The CDR3 has 18 residues. CDR3 region: CASSQESSRLAVYNEQFF. DNA for the CDR3: TGCGCCAGCAGCCAAGAGAGTAGTAGACTAGCGGTCTACAATGAGCAGTTCTTC.

The DNA for the CDR3 is TGTGCCAGCAGTTACCTCTGGACAGGGGATGCCAACACTGAAGCTTTCTTT. Amino acid sequence: CASSYLWTGDANTEAFF. The chain recombines TRBV6-5 with TRBJ1-1; 9 bases fit TRBD1. The junction had 9 bases not matched to a gene; V was cut back by 2 bases and J by 2 bases. CDR1 and CDR2 from the germline V gene are MNHEY and SVGAGI. This CDR3 comprises 17 residues.

This clonotype was picked up a small number of times. The rearrangement joins TRBV20-1 to TRBJ2-1, with a tentative D call TRBD1 (6 bases). Between the trimmed V and J ends, which lost 3 bases and 2 bases, there was a span of 17 bases. Per germline, CDR1 DFQATT and CDR2 SNEGSKA (reference sequence). The CDR3 sequence is 16 residues long. CDR3 loop: CSASSLTGSTYNEQFF. DNA for the CDR3: TGCAGTGCTAGCAGCCTTACAGGGTCCACCTACAATGAGCAGTTCTTC.

This clonotype occurred a few times. The gene calls are TRBV13 and TRBJ2-7; D gene ambiguous. CDR1 is PRHDT, CDR2 FYEKMQ, per germline (reference sequence). V was cut by 4 bases and J by 4 bases, with 14 bases left in between. CDR3 size: 14 residues. The CDR3: CASSSNVEGYEQYF. CDR3 coding DNA: TGTGCCAGCAGCTCCAATGTAGAAGGTTACGAGCAGTACTTC. The variable domain in full, completed from reference TRBV13 and TRBJ2-7, reads AAGVIQSPRHLIKEKRETATLKCYPIPRHDTVYWYQQGPGQDPQFLISFYEKMQSDKGSIPDRFSAQQFSDYHSELNMSSLELGDSALYFCASSSNVEGYEQYFGPGTRLTVT.

The chain recombines TRBV27 with TRBJ2-7; 7 bases agree with TRBD1. The CDR3 sequence is 15 residues long. In germline, CDR1 is MNHEY, CDR2 SMNVEV (reference sequence). V gave up 5 bases and J gave up 3 bases; unmatched junction bases: 10. The CDR3 DNA reads TGTGCCAGCAGTACACCCGCGACAGGGTTCTACGAGCAGTACTTC. It yields the protein CASSTPATGFYEQYF.

This clonotype appeared many times. The chain employs TRBV12-3 or TRBV12-4 and TRBJ2-7, with TRBD2 identical over 14 bases. The V and J ends lost 6 bases and 6 bases, in that order; junction bases with no gene match: 10. The CDR3 has 16 residues. CDR3: CASSTGLAGESGEQYF. CDR3 DNA: TGTGCCAGCAGCACGGGACTAGCGGGAGAAAGTGGCGAGCAGTACTTC.

V usage is TRBV7-2 and J usage is TRBJ2-7; D is uncertain. The CDR3 is made up of 14 amino acids. V was pared by 2 bases and J by 0 bases, with 8 bases between. Per germline, CDR1 SGHTA and CDR2 FQGNSA. The CDR3 loop is CASSLRLASYEQYF. For the CDR3, the DNA is TGTGCCAGCAGCTTACGACTGGCCTCCTACGAGCAGTACTTC.

This clonotype was picked up a small number of times. This chain joins TRBV10-3 and TRBJ2-1; 7 bases fit TRBD1. The CDR3 is made up of 13 amino acids. V was clipped by 3 bases and J by 9 bases; unmatched bases: 5. Germline CDR1 reads ENHRY; CDR2 reads SYGVKD. CDR3 sequence reads: CAISEDRVGEQFF. CDR3 coding DNA: TGTGCCATCAGTGAAGACAGGGTGGGTGAGCAGTTCTTC.

This clonotype has just one count. V gene TRBV15 combines with J gene TRBJ2-1, with D possibly TRBD2 on 5 matching bases. V gave up 0 bases and J gave up 5 bases, with 8 bases separating them. CDR1 and CDR2 from the germline V gene are LNHNV and YYDKDF (reference sequence). CDR3 length: 14 residues. The DNA of the CDR3 is TGTGCCACCAGCAGAGATCTACTAGACAATGAGCAGTTCTTC. Translated: CATSRDLLDNEQFF.

Only a few counts were recorded for this clonotype. The CDR3 DNA sequence: TGTGCCAGCAGCTTAAGTTCTGGCGGGGGGCGGGCAGATACGCAGTATTTT. Translation gives CASSLSSGGGRADTQYF. The rearrangement links TRBV7-6 to TRBJ2-3; 8 bases are shared with TRBD2. The V gene end was trimmed by 2 bases and the J gene end by 4 bases; junction bases not matched to a gene: 11. The CDR3 loop spans 17 amino acids. Germline V lookup: CDR1 SGHVS, CDR2 FNYEAQ.